The clone carrying this T cell receptor beta chain appeared a single time. Its antigen is currently unknown. This specimen comes from a study of shared clonotypes between healthy human individuals. As for the study in general: Three men and two women, aged 18 to 49, were donors.

Study-wide results and limits: Researchers sampled only blood; tissue repertoires likely differ.

Samples left unsorted employed some 100 million PBMCs for genomic DNA. Repertoires were generated with immunoSEQ multiplex PCR, while TCRdb's copy carries only in-frame clones and drops some. There are 450,000 or so clones in the sample; roughly 80% occur only once, and around 13% lies in the top ten. This TCR derives from a woman between 40 and 50 years old in good health. Some clones in this sample may be carry-over from other donors' samples. The sequencing sample was made of PBMCs.

CDR3: CASSFGGSSNTGELFF. In nucleotides, the CDR3 is TGTGCCAGCAGCTTTGGGGGGTCTTCGAACACCGGGGAGCTGTTTTTT. The V and J genes are TRBV7-8 and TRBJ2-2; TRBD2 is a possible D gene (6 bases). The CDR3 totals 16 residues. The germline V gene has CDR1 SGHVS and CDR2 FQNEAQ. V was trimmed by 3 bases and J by 0 bases, leaving 11 bases between them. Based on the CDR3 plus reference TRBV7-8 and TRBJ2-2, the full variable domain is GAGVSQSPRYKVAKRGQDVALRCDPISGHVSLFWYQQALGQGPEFLTYFQNEAQLDKSGLPSDRFFAERPEGSVSTLKIQRTQQEDSAVYLCASSFGGSSNTGELFFGEGSRLTVL.